These T cell receptor beta chains were read from a single sample in a study of blood T cells in healthy people across ages. TCRdb re-derived calls from the 5' RACE reads in MiXCR, one entry per CDR3 protein. This sample yields around 800,000 distinct CDR3 sequences, of which approximately 44% are seen a single time; under 20% belongs to the top ten. Input material: blood. Receptors were obtained from a man aged 55 to 70 in good health. Each CDR3 is given with its conserved first and last residue. Fields, in order: V gene, J gene, CDR3 protein.

>TRBV7-2|TRBJ2-2
CASSPGGENTGELFF
>TRBV20-1|TRBJ2-3
CSASDQDQTTDTQYF
>TRBV20-1|TRBJ1-1
CSARDLGQARGEAFF
>TRBV6-1|TRBJ1-5
CASSEDIYNQPQHF
>TRBV6-2/TRBV6-3|TRBJ2-5
CASSYSAGGWETQYF
>TRBV5-1|TRBJ2-7
CASSDGAKREQYF
>TRBV4-2|TRBJ1-4
CASSQDWQYNEKLFF
>TRBV4-1|TRBJ2-7
CASSQAADYEQYF
>TRBV6-6|TRBJ2-1
CASNGDYNEQFF
>TRBV20-1|TRBJ1-2
CSAGAPGGYGYTF
>TRBV29-1|.
CSVAPSGGEQYF
>TRBV5-1|TRBJ2-5
CASSLEGVGGKNEQYF
>TRBV12-3/TRBV12-4|.
CASSLTSGGAHEQYF
>TRBV4-2|TRBJ2-3
CASSQVSGGGTDTQYF
>TRBV4-1|TRBJ1-2
CASSQETTTNYGYTF
>TRBV30|TRBJ1-2
CAWSAGFGYGYTF
>TRBV6-1|TRBJ2-6
CASSKQGTLTSGANVLTF
>TRBV6-5|TRBJ1-2
CASSWTGDGYTF
>TRBV12-3/TRBV12-4|TRBJ1-2
CASSMEGKGYTF
>TRBV28|TRBJ1-1
CASSSPFTEAFF
>TRBV5-1|TRBJ2-1
CASSMTPDNEQFF
>TRBV14|TRBJ1-2
CASSLRGTYGYTF
>TRBV6-1|TRBJ2-3
CASSGGQAADTQYF
>TRBV7-2|TRBJ2-3
CASSATTSGAYTSTDTQYF
>TRBV11-1|TRBJ2-7
CVSSLKISYEQYF
>TRBV20-1|TRBJ2-5
CSARGAGGHEETQYF
>TRBV20-1|TRBJ1-1
CSARDQTIVAEAFF
>TRBV12-3/TRBV12-4|TRBJ1-2
CASSIGQGGGYTF
>TRBV27|TRBJ2-5
CASSLKGQGAHQETQYF
>TRBV15|TRBJ2-7
CATSASSAAYEQYF
>TRBV30|TRBJ2-2
CAWKTGTNTGELFF
>TRBV18|TRBJ1-5
CASSQGFPSNQPQHF
>TRBV27|TRBJ2-3
CASRTREGTDTQYF
>TRBV7-8|TRBJ2-1
CASTPRGASDPYNEQFF
>TRBV2|TRBJ2-7
CASSEEGQGGNGQYF
>TRBV10-3|TRBJ1-1
CAIGQGGHTEAFF
>TRBV27|TRBJ2-5
CASSSGGPWEQYF